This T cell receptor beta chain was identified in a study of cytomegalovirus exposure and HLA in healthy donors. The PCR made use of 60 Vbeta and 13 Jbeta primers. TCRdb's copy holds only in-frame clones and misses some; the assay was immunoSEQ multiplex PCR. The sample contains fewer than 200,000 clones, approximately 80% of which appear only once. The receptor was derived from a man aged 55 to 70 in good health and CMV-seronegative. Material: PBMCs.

Here the CDR3 reads CASRQRGNTEAFF. DNA of the CDR3: TGTGCCAGCAGACAAAGGGGCAACACTGAAGCTTTCTTT. This rearrangement joins TRBV13 to TRBJ1-1, with D tentatively TRBD1 (5 bases). Trimming pared 6 bases from V and 2 bases from J, leaving 10 bases between. Germline CDR1 PRHDT, CDR2 FYEKMQ (reference sequence). The CDR3 contains 13 residues.